This TCR beta chain comes out of a study of blood T cells in healthy people across ages. Together with a sample-barcoded 5' primer, a J-beta primer mix was included in a second PCR lasting roughly 6 to 12 cycles. TCRdb re-analysed the 5' RACE reads in MiXCR, keeping a single row per CDR3 protein. The data hold more than 1,000,000 distinct CDR3 sequences, with under 30% observed a single time. Germline-derived CDR1 and CDR2 are LNHDA and SQIVND (reference sequence). The CDR3 length is 15 residues. The people who gave samples were healthy Caucasians from Russia, aged about 6 to 95. In addition, the sample was reused for a study of T cells of mothers and their children. From that paper: In each mother, TCR beta CDR3 reads exceeded 9 million; in each child, they numbered approximately 3 million. Related and unrelated pairs show similar shaping of TCR recombination output by thymic selection.

V is TRBV19 and J is TRBJ2-5; unclear D gene. The end of the DNA fits TRBJ2-1 better, so the J call may be wrong. The TCR comes from a girl aged 2 to 10 in good health. Sequencing input: blood. This chain's CDR3 is CASRQFGRTKGEQFF. CDR3 coding DNA: TGTGCCAGTAGGCAATTCGGACGGACCAAGGGTGAGCAGTTCTTC.